The next 4 T cell receptor beta chains were all read from a single sample in a study of cytomegalovirus exposure and HLA in healthy donors. The PCR employed 60 Vbeta primers together with 13 Jbeta primers. TCRdb's table, derived via immunoSEQ multiplex PCR, lists solely in-frame clones and lacks some. The sample lists about 130,000 clones; approximately 10% were seen once. The source material was PBMCs. The origin of the receptors is a woman aged 35 to 49 in good health and CMV-seropositive.

The rearrangement uses TRBV6-4 and TRBJ1-6; 9 bases are shared with TRBD1. CDR1 MRHNA and CDR2 SNTAGT come from the germline V gene. Germline trimming cut 3 bases from V and 7 bases from J; bases unmatched to any gene: 4. CDR3 length equals 15 residues. CDR3 residues: CASSESGQGNSPLHF. The CDR3 bases are TGTGCCAGCAGTGAGTCGGGACAGGGAAATTCACCCCTCCACTTT.

This clone occurred a few times. This sequence joins TRBV5-8 and TRBJ2-7, with 7 bases identical to TRBD1. V shed 0 bases, J shed 3 bases, and the junction held 6 bases outside the gene matches. The CDR3 is 15 amino acids. CDR1 is SGHTS, CDR2 YDEGEE, per germline. The CDR3 is CASSLGTGTDYEQYF. The DNA of the CDR3 is TGTGCCAGCAGCTTGGGGACAGGCACAGACTACGAGCAGTACTTC.

In this sample, this clone turned up a few times. V gene TRBV29-1 combines with J gene TRBJ1-2; 9 bases map to TRBD1. The CDR3 sequence is 13 residues long. Germline lookup yields CDR1 SQVTM and CDR2 ANQGSEA. J was trimmed by 8 bases and V by 6 bases; bases with no gene match: 10. CDR3 loop: CSVNRDRAWGYTF. The CDR3 DNA reads as TGCAGCGTGAACCGGGACAGGGCGTGGGGCTACACCTTC.

The V and J genes are TRBV19 and TRBJ2-1, with 9 positions matching TRBD2. J was trimmed by 1 base and V by 9 bases; bases with no gene match: 4. This CDR3 comprises 14 residues. The germline gives CDR1 LNHDA, CDR2 SQIVND (reference sequence). DNA for the CDR3: TGTGCCAGCAATCTAGCGGGGTCCTACAATGAGCAGTTCTTC. Its protein is CASNLAGSYNEQFF.